One sample yielded the 3 T cell receptor beta chains listed below, sequenced in a study of OX40 agonist ivuxolimab in advanced cancers. The protocol was immunoSEQ multiplex PCR, while the TCRdb copy is restricted to in-frame clones and leaves out a portion. The data hold tens of thousands of clones, with approximately 84% observed a single time. This specimen consisted of CD4+ or CD8+ T cells sorted from blood, obtained in a trial of the OX40 agonist ivuxolimab. All receptors derive from an adult with an advanced solid tumor such as melanoma, head and neck, liver or kidney cancer.

The CDR3 spells CASSPPKNTGELFF. Written as DNA, the CDR3 is TGTGCCAGCTCACCACCGAAGAACACCGGGGAGCTGTTTTTT. The genes are TRBV18 and TRBJ2-2; D remains unclear. The CDR3 has 14 amino acids. The germline V gene has CDR1 KGHSH and CDR2 LQKENI. The V and J ends lost 0 bases and 1 base respectively, with 3 bases between them. The complete variable domain, with remaining parts taken from reference TRBV18 and TRBJ2-2, reads NAGVMQNPRHLVRRRGQEARLRCSPMKGHSHVYWYRQLPEEGLKFMVYLQKENIIDESGMPKERFSAEFPKEGPSILRIQQVVRGDSAAYFCASSPPKNTGELFFGEGSRLTVL.

The genes are TRBV7-9 and TRBJ2-7; D is uncertain. The V and J ends lost 8 bases and 4 bases respectively, with 9 bases between them. In germline, CDR1 is SEHNR, CDR2 FQNEAQ (reference sequence). The CDR3 runs 11 residues. For the CDR3, the DNA is TGTGCCAGCTCCCGCACTTACGAGCAGTACTTC. Translating it yields CASSRTYEQYF.

The chain recombines TRBV10-3 with TRBJ2-1, with 7 positions matching TRBD2. The CDR3 runs to 15 residues. CDR1 and CDR2 from the germline V gene are ENHRY and SYGVKD. The J segment lost 3 bases and the V segment lost 6 bases, leaving 8 bases of the junction unmatched. The CDR3 DNA is TGTGCCATCAGCAGGCTAGCGGTGAACTACAATGAGCAGTTCTTC. Protein: CAISRLAVNYNEQFF.